The T cell receptor (beta chain) described here comes from a study of Graves' ophthalmopathy and Graves' hyperthyroidism. The PBMCs originated from roughly 10 ml of fresh peripheral blood. CDR3 regions of TCR beta were amplified from RNA transcripts. In the first round, RT-PCR was carried out with HTBI primers, and a multiplex PCR formed the second round. TCRdb re-derived calls from the multiplex PCR reads in MiXCR, one entry per CDR3 protein. The table shows hundreds of thousands of distinct CDR3 sequences, with roughly 20% occurring only once. The V gene end was trimmed by 0 bases and the J gene end by 4 bases; junction bases not matched to a gene: 7. Germline V gives CDR1 SGHVS, CDR2 FQNEAQ. The CDR3 extends over 17 amino acids.

The sample taken for sequencing was peripheral blood. The chain recombines TRBV7-8 with TRBJ2-5, with 11 bases identical to TRBD2. This TCR derives from a woman aged 18-29 years with stable Graves' hyperthyroidism. Written as DNA, the CDR3 is TGTGCCAGCAGCTTAGCGCGACTAGCGGGAATGAGAGAGACCCAGTACTTC. Residues: CASSLARLAGMRETQYF.